This TCR beta chain was sequenced during a study of T cell repertoires in aging, cancer and after chemotherapy (dated by TCRdb to between 2018 and 2021). Background for the entire study: Donors spanned six age groups from 30 or younger to 70 or older, with at least three individuals per group. In total, the full dataset held about 8.8 million TCR reads. A cohort of 218 cancer patients (94 with hematological and 124 with solid cancers) was assembled, and about 95 healthy donors were included as a reference group. Peripheral blood TCR beta repertoires from healthy donors and cancer patients were profiled to examine immunoaging and T cell reconstitution after chemotherapy. In the solid tumor group, the paired samples taken before and after chemotherapy came from brain tumor (glioblastoma) patients given temozolomide-based therapy. The investigation overall reported the following: In healthy donors, the decline in TCR diversity with age was mainly due to loss of richness, whereas in cancer patients loss of evenness also played a role. According to the authors, the repertoire data do not allow conclusions to be drawn about immunological memory after chemotherapy. An increase in median generation probability over the chemotherapy interval was observed in both cancer cohorts, suggesting that the repertoire was reconstituted through rebound thymic output. Compared with age-matched healthy donors, untreated patients with hematological or solid cancers had significantly lower TCR diversity and higher clonality in blood.

The CDR3 covers 15 residues, taking in both the cysteine and the phenylalanine. The only DNA kept is the CDR3, 45 bases in frame from the first base. V loses 5 bases of germline sequence and J loses 3 bases, and the interval between the two ends is 20 bases. The CDR1 and CDR2 encoded by the germline V gene (reference sequence) are DFQATT and SNEGSKA. TCR beta rearrangements were amplified from genomic DNA isolated from peripheral blood, not from sorted cells or RNA. Multiplex touch-down PCR with a mixed TRB-A/B primer pool was used to amplify rearranged TRB sequences covering the V, D and J segments. Illumina adapters and sample indices were added to the amplicons in two consecutive PCR reactions performed with Phusion HS II polymerase. Amplicons were gel-purified with the NucleoSpin Gel and PCR Clean-up kit, then checked with Qubit and an Agilent 2100 Bioanalyzer. The libraries were sequenced on an Illumina MiSeq with 600-cycle, single-indexed, paired-end runs. The authors processed their data as follows. MiXCR versions 2.12 and 3.0.5 were used to process TRB sequences. Each unique CDR3 nucleotide sequence counted as one clone, and only productive sequences with at least two reads were retained. The repertoire metrics were Shannon diversity, evenness, clonality (defined as one minus evenness), and alpha-parameterized diversity profiles covering alpha 0 to 5. Generation probabilities of clones in paired pre- and post-chemotherapy samples were computed with the IGoR algorithm. TCRdb reprocessed the public reads (quality trimming at Q25 with fastp, clone calling with MiXCR) and kept in-frame beta chains. Identical CDR3 proteins give one entry, which carries the most common genes and DNA. None of the V and J calls come from the authors' own analysis; TCRdb made them. The sample table records about 1,700 distinct CDR3 sequences; roughly 24% of these occur just once. Under 20% of the sample is held by the ten biggest clonotypes.

This clonotype qualifies as medium-sized (0.01 to 0.1%). The antigen this receptor binds is unknown. Base qualities were left out, and no much larger clone turns up one base away. The sequencing sample was made of blood. This chain joins TRBV20-1 to TRBJ2-7, with a tentative D gene TRBD2 over 6 matching bases. The clonotype was recovered from a human donor with a solid tumor. The sequence in DNA is TGCAGTGCTCTCCCCTTAGGGAGGTCCATCTACGAGCAGTACTTC. This codes for CSALPLGRSIYEQYF.